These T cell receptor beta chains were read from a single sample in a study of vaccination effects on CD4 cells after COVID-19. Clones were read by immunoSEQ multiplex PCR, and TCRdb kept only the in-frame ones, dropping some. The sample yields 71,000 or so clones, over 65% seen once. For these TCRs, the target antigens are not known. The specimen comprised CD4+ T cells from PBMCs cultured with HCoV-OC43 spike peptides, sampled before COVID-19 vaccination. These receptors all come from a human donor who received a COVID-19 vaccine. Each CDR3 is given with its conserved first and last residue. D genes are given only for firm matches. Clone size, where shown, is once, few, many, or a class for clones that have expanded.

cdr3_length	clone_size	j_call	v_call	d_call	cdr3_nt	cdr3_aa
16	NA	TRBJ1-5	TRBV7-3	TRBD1	TGTGCCAGCAGCCCAAGGGCAGGGGGGGATTCTCAGCCCCAGCATTTT	CASSPRAGGDSQPQHF
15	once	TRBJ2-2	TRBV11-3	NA	TGTGCCAGCAGCTTACAGCCAGGGACCACCGGGGAGCTGTTTTTT	CASSLQPGTTGELFF
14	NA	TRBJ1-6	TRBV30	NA	TGTGCCTGGAGTAGGGACATCTATAATTCACCCCTCCACTTT	CAWSRDIYNSPLHF
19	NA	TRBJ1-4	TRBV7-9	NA	TGTGCCAGCAGCTTAAGCAGTATGTCCCCGAGGGGGACTAATGAAAAACTGTTTTTT	CASSLSSMSPRGTNEKLFF
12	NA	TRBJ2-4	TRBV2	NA	TGTGCCAGCAGTGAGAGGGAGGACATTCAGTACTTC	CASSEREDIQYF
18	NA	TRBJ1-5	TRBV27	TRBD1	TGTGCCAGCAGCCCGTCCCGGGACAGGGTTTGGGCCAATCAGCCCCAGCATTTT	CASSPSRDRVWANQPQHF
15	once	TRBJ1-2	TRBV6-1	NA	TGTGCCAGCAGTGAAAGAACAGCGTTTAACTATGGCTACACCTTC	CASSERTAFNYGYTF
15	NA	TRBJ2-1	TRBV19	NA	TGTGCCAGTAGTATGAAGGGGGGCGCCTACAATGAGCAGTTCTTC	CASSMKGGAYNEQFF
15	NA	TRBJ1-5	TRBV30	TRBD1	TGTGCCTGGGGACCCGGGACAGGGGGCCGGCAGCCCCAGCATTTT	CAWGPGTGGRQPQHF
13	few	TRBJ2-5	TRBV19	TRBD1	TGTGCCAGTCGAGAACAGGGGGTCAAGACCCAGTACTTC	CASREQGVKTQYF
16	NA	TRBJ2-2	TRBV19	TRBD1	TGTGCCAGTACCCCAAAAGACAGGGGGAACACCGGGGAGCTGTTTTTT	CASTPKDRGNTGELFF
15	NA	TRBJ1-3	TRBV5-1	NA	TGCGCCAGCAGCCTGGGACAAATCTCTGGAAACACCATATATTTT	CASSLGQISGNTIYF
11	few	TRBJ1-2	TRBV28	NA	TGTGCCAGCAGTCGAGTCTATGGCTACACCTTC	CASSRVYGYTF
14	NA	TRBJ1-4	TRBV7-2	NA	TGTGCCAGCAGCTTAAGTCTATCTAATGAAAAACTGTTTTTT	CASSLSLSNEKLFF
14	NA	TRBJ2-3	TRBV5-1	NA	TGCGCCAGCAGTTGGGCAGCTAGCACAGATACGCAGTATTTT	CASSWAASTDTQYF
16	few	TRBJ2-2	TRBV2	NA	TGTGCCAGCAGTGAAGGAGTCCTCCGTGGCACCGGGGAGCTGTTTTTT	CASSEGVLRGTGELFF
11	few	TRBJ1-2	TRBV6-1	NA	TGTGCCAGCACCGGGGGCAGCGGCTACACCTTC	CASTGGSGYTF